A selection of T cell receptor beta chains follows, all from one sample in a study of beta chain features in type 1 diabetes. Sequencing was performed with immunoSEQ multiplex PCR; in TCRdb, only in-frame clones are kept and a portion is missing. The table has 600,000 to 650,000 clones, about a sixth seen once; the top ten hold 0.093%. Sequences were obtained from naive CD4+ T cells from blood. The origin of the receptors is a man younger than 35 in good health. Both conserved end residues are part of each CDR3. D genes are given only for firm matches. The size field is filled for only some rows; it gives once, few, many or a size class.

v_call	d_call	j_call	clone_size	cdr3_nt	cdr3_aa
TRBV4-3	NA	TRBJ2-3	few	TGCGCCAGCAGCCAAGATTCGGGAGCAGCGAGGACAGATACGCAGTATTTT	CASSQDSGAARTDTQYF
TRBV7-2	TRBD2	TRBJ2-7	NA	TGTGCCAGCCTTAAGGGTGCGGGAGTATCCTACGAGCAGTACTTC	CASLKGAGVSYEQYF
TRBV5-1	NA	TRBJ1-4	once	TGCGCCAGCAGCTTTGGACAGATAAATGAAAAACTGTTTTTT	CASSFGQINEKLFF
TRBV7-2	TRBD1	TRBJ1-2	few	TGTGCCAGCAGCTTAGTAGTTGGGGGACAGTTCCACTTC	CASSLVVGGQFHF
TRBV11-2	NA	TRBJ2-2	NA	TGTGCCAGCAGCCCCAACGCCGGGGGGAACACCGGGGAGCTGTTTTTT	CASSPNAGGNTGELFF
TRBV14	NA	TRBJ2-1	NA	TGTGCCAGCAGCCAAGGAGGGCAGGGCAACAATGAGCAGTTCTTC	CASSQGGQGNNEQFF
TRBV2	NA	TRBJ2-7	few	TGTGCCAGCAGTGTTCTCTACGAGCAGTACTTC	CASSVLYEQYF
TRBV9	NA	TRBJ2-2	NA	TGTGCCAGCAGCGTAGAAGGACTCCGGACCGGGGAGCTGTTTTTT	CASSVEGLRTGELFF
TRBV6-5	NA	TRBJ2-1	NA	TGTGCCAGCAGCCTCCGAGCCAATGAGCAGTTCTTC	CASSLRANEQFF
TRBV10-3	TRBD1	TRBJ1-6	few	TGTGCCATCAGAGAGACAGGGGTAGGAGGGTCACCCCTCCACTTT	CAIRETGVGGSPLHF
TRBV11-2	NA	TRBJ2-7	NA	TGTGCCAGCAGCTTAGGCTGGGGGGAGCAGTACTTC	CASSLGWGEQYF
TRBV6-5	NA	TRBJ2-3	NA	TGTGCCAGCGGGACCGGGGGGCTCGGCACAGATACGCAGTATTTT	CASGTGGLGTDTQYF
TRBV28	NA	TRBJ1-2	few	TGTGCCAGCAGTTTAGTAGTTGTGTCTCGGGGCTACACCTTC	CASSLVVVSRGYTF
TRBV6-5	NA	TRBJ2-5	NA	TGTGCCAGCAGTTACATTCGGACGGCGGAGACCCAGTACTTC	CASSYIRTAETQYF
TRBV9	NA	TRBJ2-3	NA	TGTGCCAGCAGCGTAGACCAGCCCCGAGGCACAGATACGCAGTATTTT	CASSVDQPRGTDTQYF
TRBV27	NA	TRBJ2-7	NA	TGTGCCAGCAGCCCCCGAACATTCTACGAGCAGTACTTC	CASSPRTFYEQYF
TRBV7-9	TRBD1	TRBJ1-1	NA	TGTGCCAGCGATAGGACAGGGATCGCTGAAGCTTTCTTT	CASDRTGIAEAFF
TRBV2	TRBD1	TRBJ1-5	NA	TGTGCCACAAGGACAGGGGAGGGCAATCAGCCCCAGCATTTT	CATRTGEGNQPQHF
TRBV5-1	TRBD1	TRBJ1-1	NA	TGCGCCAGCAGCTCCGGAGGAGGGACAGGACGTGGGGAAGCTTTCTTT	CASSSGGGTGRGEAFF
TRBV18	NA	TRBJ2-1	NA	TGTGCCAGCTCACCCTCTTCCAGCTCCTACAATGAGCAGTTCTTC	CASSPSSSSYNEQFF
TRBV28	NA	TRBJ2-7	few	TGTGCCAGCAGTTTTGACCCTACCTACGAGCAGTACTTC	CASSFDPTYEQYF
TRBV28	NA	TRBJ1-1	few	TGTGCCAGCAATTGGTCTCGGCAAGAAGCTTTCTTT	CASNWSRQEAFF
TRBV6-6	TRBD1	TRBJ2-7	NA	TGTGCCAGCAGACCAATCTGGGACAGCTCCTACGAGCAGTACTTC	CASRPIWDSSYEQYF
TRBV29-1	TRBD1	TRBJ1-5	few	TGCAGCGTTGTCGGGACAGATAGCAATCAGCCCCAGCATTTT	CSVVGTDSNQPQHF
TRBV6-1	TRBD1	TRBJ2-1	NA	TGTGCCAGCGAGACAGGGGGCGTTTACAATGAGCAGTTCTTC	CASETGGVYNEQFF
TRBV28	NA	TRBJ2-7	few	TGTGCCAGCAGTTTGGCAATACCTGCGGGCTACGAGCAGTACTTC	CASSLAIPAGYEQYF
TRBV15	NA	TRBJ1-2	NA	TGTGCCACCAGCATCGGGGCTGGCTATGGCTACACCTTC	CATSIGAGYGYTF
TRBV7-3	TRBD1	TRBJ2-3	NA	TGTGCCAGCAGCTTAAAGGGACAGGCCACAGATACGCAGTATTTT	CASSLKGQATDTQYF
TRBV10-3	NA	TRBJ2-3	few	TGTGCCATCAGTGAGCGGTCGTTACCAGATACGCAGTATTTT	CAISERSLPDTQYF
TRBV9	TRBD2	TRBJ2-1	NA	TGTGCCAGCAGCGCACCGGGACTACCTCCGGGTGAGCAGTTCTTC	CASSAPGLPPGEQFF
TRBV25-1	TRBD1	TRBJ1-6	NA	TGTGCCAGCAGTGTTCAACAGGGGGCTTTACATTCACCCCTCCACTTT	CASSVQQGALHSPLHF
TRBV30	TRBD2	TRBJ2-3	few	TGTGCCTGGACCCCCGGGACTAGCGGGGGAAAAGATACGCAGTATTTT	CAWTPGTSGGKDTQYF
TRBV29-1	NA	TRBJ2-2	NA	TGCAGCGTTCTTCATAGGGGGGAGCTGTTTTTT	CSVLHRGELFF
TRBV6-5	TRBD2	TRBJ2-3	NA	TGTGCCGCCAAAGGAGAGGCTAGCGGGAAGGATACGCAGTATTTT	CAAKGEASGKDTQYF
TRBV4-3	NA	TRBJ2-5	few	TGCGCCAGCAGCCAAGATTTTCTGTTTGGCACGAGTGGATCACGGACCCAGTACTTC	CASSQDFLFGTSGSRTQYF
TRBV29-1	TRBD1	TRBJ2-3	few	TGCAGCGTCGACAGGGGGCGCACAGATACGCAGTATTTT	CSVDRGRTDTQYF
TRBV5-1	NA	TRBJ2-5	few	TGCGCCAGCAGCCCCGCGGGACAAGAGACCCAGTACTTC	CASSPAGQETQYF
TRBV7-9	TRBD1	TRBJ1-6	NA	TGTGCCAGCAGCTCGAGACTCGGACAGGCAAATAATTCACCCCTCCACTTT	CASSSRLGQANNSPLHF
TRBV2	NA	TRBJ2-5	few	TGTGCCAGCAGTGCCGTAGGGGGATATCAAGAGACCCAGTACTTC	CASSAVGGYQETQYF
TRBV25-1	NA	TRBJ2-4	few	TGTGCCAGCACGGACAGATACATTCAGTACTTC	CASTDRYIQYF
TRBV19	NA	TRBJ2-7	few	TGTGCCAGTAGCCCAACAGGTAATGATCCCTACGAGCAGTACTTC	CASSPTGNDPYEQYF
TRBV28	TRBD1	TRBJ1-5	NA	TGTGCCAGCATCACCGGGGAGGGGGCGAAGCCCCAGCATTTT	CASITGEGAKPQHF
TRBV30	NA	TRBJ1-1	few	TGTGCCTGGATGGCGGGGATTTCGAACACTGAAGCTTTCTTT	CAWMAGISNTEAFF
TRBV6-5	TRBD2	TRBJ2-3	NA	TGTGCCAGCAGTCTACCGGGGGGTAATACGCAGTATTTT	CASSLPGGNTQYF
TRBV27	NA	TRBJ2-1	few	TGTGCCAGCAGTTTAAGGGGACTGAGCTCCTACAATGAGCAGTTCTTC	CASSLRGLSSYNEQFF
TRBV9	NA	TRBJ2-3	NA	TGTGCCAGCAGCGGGTTAAGGGTACCAGATACGCAGTATTTT	CASSGLRVPDTQYF
TRBV19	TRBD1	TRBJ2-3	NA	TGTGCCAGTAGTATTACCAACACCGGGACAGGGAAAAGGGATACGCAGTATTTT	CASSITNTGTGKRDTQYF
TRBV9	NA	TRBJ2-3	few	TGTGCCAGCAGCGCAGTATTAAGCACAGATACGCAGTATTTT	CASSAVLSTDTQYF
TRBV7-9	NA	TRBJ1-2	NA	TGTGCCAGCAGCTTAGATATGCTCTATGGCTACACCTTC	CASSLDMLYGYTF
TRBV7-3	NA	TRBJ2-1	NA	TGTGCCAGCAGCTTAAGTTCAGGCCAGCTAGGCAATGAGCAGTTCTTC	CASSLSSGQLGNEQFF
TRBV7-3	NA	TRBJ1-1	few	TGTGCCAGCAGCTTTTTGGCTCACACTGAAGCTTTCTTT	CASSFLAHTEAFF
TRBV5-1	NA	TRBJ1-4	NA	TGCGCCAGCAGCTTGTCGCGCCCCGGAGATGAAAAACTGTTTTTT	CASSLSRPGDEKLFF
TRBV4-3	TRBD2	TRBJ2-1	few	TGCGCCAGCAGCCAAGACCTCCCAGCGGGAGCCACGGGCTCCTACAATGAGCAGTTCTTC	CASSQDLPAGATGSYNEQFF